A selection of T cell receptor beta chains follows, all from one sample in a study of regulatory T cells in long-lasting Graves disease. Via MiXCR, TCRdb re-called the multiplex PCR reads, giving one row per CDR3 protein. The data hold hundreds of thousands of distinct CDR3 sequences, with 15% to 20% observed a single time. These data were likewise used in another study, on T cells in Graves' hyperthyroidism and ophthalmopathy.

This specimen consisted of peripheral blood mononuclear cells (PBMCs), obtained at new diagnosis, from a patient treated with antithyroid drugs. Receptors originate from a man between 18 and 35 years old with Graves disease. The conserved cysteine and the conserved F or W are not part of the CDR3 here. Size is stated for part of the rows, as once, few or many counts, or as a class when the clone is expanded.

>.|TRBV19|TRBJ1-6
ASRLVTEAYNSPLH
>few|TRBV7-8|TRBJ2-3
ASSSRLAGGGDTQY
>few|TRBV5-8|TRBJ2-3
ASSSYLAGGNTDTQY
>few|TRBV3-1|TRBJ2-1
ASSLPSGPSYNEQF
>many|TRBV2|TRBJ2-7
ASDGGGTEQY
>many|TRBV6-2/TRBV6-3|TRBJ2-3
ASSYSLLTSTDTQY
>.|TRBV27|TRBJ1-2
ASSIEGGDTYGYT
>many|TRBV28|TRBJ2-2
ASSLPGGAGTGELF
>few|TRBV30|TRBJ2-1
AWSATVSVYNEQF
>few|TRBV5-8|TRBJ2-3
ASSPGPNSPPDTQY
>many|TRBV6-1|TRBJ1-5
ASSEASRYSNQPQH
>many|TRBV2|TRBJ1-5
ASSGQTSNQPQH
>.|TRBV27|TRBJ2-3
ASGGGTGGTDTQY
>many|TRBV29-1|TRBJ2-5
SVVIRGGRETQY
>many|TRBV28|TRBJ2-1
ASSPGGRGSYNEQF
>few|TRBV5-1|TRBJ1-1
ASSPEGDTEAF
>many|TRBV2|TRBJ2-2
ASSEGLGGLTGELF